These 26 T cell receptor beta chains came from one sample sequenced in a study of blood T cell repertoires in COVID-19. Produced via immunoSEQ multiplex PCR; TCRdb's table is partial and in-frame only. The data show 150,000 or so clones, roughly 80% seen once. Specimen: PBMCs or T cells enriched from blood (not recorded which). The receptors shown here come from a woman between 40 and 50 years old with acute COVID-19.

The J gene is TRBJ1-1, the V gene TRBV6-5; no clear D. Germline CDR1 and CDR2: MNHEY and SVGAGI. The ends were cut back, 8 bases at V and 3 bases at J, with 10 bases in the middle. The CDR3 covers 12 residues. The CDR3 here is CASREADTEAFF. The CDR3 DNA reads as TGTGCCAGCCGGGAGGCGGACACTGAAGCTTTCTTT.

V usage is TRBV29-1 and J usage is TRBJ2-5; 9 bases align to TRBD2. The CDR3 totals 17 residues. The germline gives CDR1 SQVTM, CDR2 ANQGSEA. V shed 7 bases, J shed 5 bases, and the junction held 20 bases outside the gene matches. CDR3 nucleotides: TGCAGCGCCAATTTGGGACTAGCTACTACCGCTCGGGAGACCCAGTACTTC. Protein sequence: CSANLGLATTARETQYF.

The chain combines TRBV5-5 with TRBJ2-7; 10 nucleotides match TRBD1. Germline V gene lookup returns CDR1 SGHKS and CDR2 YYEKEE (reference sequence). Germline trimming cut 1 base from V and 1 base from J; bases unmatched to any gene: 5. This CDR3 has 16 residues. The CDR3 sequence: CASSLFAGQGSYEQYV. The CDR3, as DNA: TGTGCCAGCAGCTTGTTTGCGGGACAGGGGTCCTACGAGCAGTACGTC.

In its sample, this clone was seen many times. V usage is TRBV7-9 and J usage is TRBJ1-6, with D possibly being TRBD1 (5 bases). The CDR3 spans 15 residues. Trimming removed 1 base at V and 6 bases at J, with 10 bases between. CDR1 is SEHNR, CDR2 FQNEAQ, per germline (reference sequence). The CDR3 reads CASSLGWGPNSPLHF. DNA of the CDR3: TGTGCCAGCAGCTTAGGTTGGGGCCCTAATTCACCCCTCCACTTT.

This chain links TRBV12-5 with TRBJ2-7; no clear D. The V end lost 3 bases, the J end lost 6 bases, and 9 bases lay between the germline ends. The CDR3 runs to 12 residues. Germline loops: CDR1 LGHNT, CDR2 FRNRAP. Here the CDR3 DNA reads TGTGCTAGTGGTTTACCCTCTAGCGAGCAGTACTTC. It specifies CASGLPSSEQYF.

The chain uses TRBV12-5 and TRBJ1-3; D may be TRBD1 (5 bases). The CDR3 is 17 residues long. V was shortened by 2 bases and J by 4 bases, with 18 bases between the two germline ends. Germline V gives CDR1 LGHNT, CDR2 FRNRAP. CDR3 sequence reads: CASGLIRSGGVGNTIYF. CDR3 DNA sequence: TGTGCTAGTGGTTTGATCCGGAGTGGGGGGGTCGGAAACACCATATATTTT.

The rearrangement uses TRBV28 and TRBJ1-2; no firm D call. V was clipped by 2 bases and J by 4 bases, with 8 bases between them. The germline CDR1 and CDR2 sequences are MDHEN and SYDVKM. The CDR3 is made up of 13 amino acids. CDR3 region: CASSLGQSYGYTF. In DNA form, the CDR3 reads TGTGCCAGCAGTTTAGGGCAGAGCTATGGCTACACCTTC.

This chain connects TRBV7-9 to TRBJ1-1; 8 bases agree with TRBD1. This CDR3 has 16 residues. CDR1 is SEHNR and CDR2 is FQNEAQ in the germline V gene (reference sequence). V gave up 1 base and J gave up 1 base; unmatched junction bases: 5. CDR3 DNA: TGTGCCAGCAGCTTAGGACCTGGACAGGGGAACACTGAAGCTTTCTTT. It yields the protein CASSLGPGQGNTEAFF.

The J gene is TRBJ2-1, the V gene TRBV6-7, with 10 nucleotides matching TRBD2. TRBV6-7 is placed among ORFs of uncertain function. The CDR3 spans 18 residues. J was trimmed by 4 bases and V by 2 bases; bases with no gene match: 11. DNA for the CDR3: TGTGCCAGCAGTTACCGCCCCTTTAGCGGGAGGTTTTACAATGAGCAGTTCTTC. Translated: CASSYRPFSGRFYNEQFF.

The genes are TRBV28 and TRBJ2-3; 8 nucleotides align to TRBD2. The CDR3 runs 16 residues. Germline V gives CDR1 MDHEN, CDR2 SYDVKM. The V segment lost 4 bases and the J segment 2 bases; nucleotides outside the gene matches: 8. The CDR3 nucleotides are TGTGCCAGCAGTTCCTCAGCGGGAGTACTCACAGATACGCAGTATTTT. The encoded protein is CASSSSAGVLTDTQYF.

This chain uses TRBV29-1 with TRBJ2-1; 11 nucleotides line up with TRBD2. CDR1 SQVTM and CDR2 ANQGSEA come from the germline V gene. The trim removed 5 bases at V and 8 bases at J, leaving 5 bases unmatched. This CDR3 is 13 amino acids long. The CDR3: CSVFTSGSYEQFF. In DNA, the CDR3 is TGCAGCGTTTTCACTAGCGGGAGCTATGAGCAGTTCTTC.

J is TRBJ2-1 and V is TRBV3-1 (or the pseudogene TRBV3-2); 11 bases match TRBD2. The germline CDR1 and CDR2 sequences are LGHDT and YNNKEL (reference sequence). J was trimmed by 6 bases and V by 3 bases; bases with no gene match: 7. The CDR3 consists of 16 residues. The DNA for the CDR3 is TGTGCCAGCAGCCATATCGCCGGGACTAGCGGCAATGAGCAGTTCTTC. Translating gives CASSHIAGTSGNEQFF.

This clone was detected a few times. The rearrangement joins TRBV7-9 to TRBJ1-1, with D perhaps matching TRBD1 (6 bases). This CDR3 contains 14 residues. Germline V gives CDR1 SEHNR, CDR2 FQNEAQ (reference sequence). The V and J ends lost 3 bases and 1 base respectively, with 9 bases between them. The DNA of the CDR3 is TGTGCCAGCAGCTTTTTACAGGGGAACACTGAAGCTTTCTTT. Its translation is CASSFLQGNTEAFF.

The rearrangement uses TRBV19 and TRBJ1-1; perhaps TRBD1 as D (5 bases). The CDR3 covers 15 residues. Germline-derived CDR1 and CDR2 are LNHDA and SQIVND (reference sequence). The V gene lost 3 bases and the J gene lost 0 bases, with 11 bases spanning the gap. CDR3 sequence: CASSMMGGVNTEAFF. The CDR3 nucleotides are TGTGCCAGTAGTATGATGGGAGGGGTGAACACTGAAGCTTTCTTT.

This sequence joins TRBV11-2 and TRBJ2-1; D call uncertain. Germline V gene lookup returns CDR1 SGHAT and CDR2 FQNNGV. The length of the CDR3 is 11 residues. V was shortened by 3 bases and J by 7 bases, with 4 bases between the two germline ends. CDR3 nucleotides: TGTGCCAGCAGCTTGAGAAATGAGCAGTTCTTC. Protein sequence: CASSLRNEQFF. Variable domain in full (rest from reference TRBV11-2 and TRBJ2-1): EAGVAQSPRYKIIEKRQSVAFWCNPISGHATLYWYQQILGQGPKLLIQFQNNGVVDDSQLPKDRFSAERLKGVDSTLKIQPAKLEDSAVYLCASSLRNEQFFGPGTRLTVL.

The chain carries TRBV10-2 and TRBJ2-1, with 11 bases fitting TRBD2. Germline values: CDR1 WSHSY, CDR2 SAAADI. The CDR3 consists of 12 residues. V lost 8 bases, J lost 10 bases, and 4 bases stayed unmatched. The CDR3 nucleotides read TGCGCCAGCCGGACTAGCGGGTTCGAGCAGTTCTTC. This translates into CASRTSGFEQFF.

This clone was recorded a few times. V usage is TRBV2 and J usage is TRBJ1-4, with TRBD1 as a possible D gene (5 bases). Per the germline V gene, CDR1 is SNHLY and CDR2 is FYNNEI. V lost 6 bases to trimming and J lost 4 bases, with 6 bases between them. There are 12 residues in the CDR3. The CDR3 DNA sequence: TGTGCCAGCAGCAGGGTTAATGAAAAACTGTTTTTT. It codes for CASSRVNEKLFF.

The table lists this clone with a few counts. V and J are TRBV4-2 and TRBJ2-3; perhaps TRBD2 as D (6 bases). This CDR3 region has 15 residues. CDR1 is LGHNA and CDR2 is YNFKEQ in the germline V gene. Trimming removed 3 bases from V and 3 bases from J, with 13 bases in between. The CDR3 is CASSQPGELTDTQYF. CDR3 bases: TGTGCCAGCAGCCAGCCGGGAGAACTGACAGATACGCAGTATTTT.

The chain recombines TRBV7-3 with TRBJ1-1, with 7 bases aligning to TRBD1. Germline V gene sequence: CDR1 SGHTA, CDR2 FQGTGA. This CDR3 contains 15 residues. Germline trimming cut 6 bases from V and 7 bases from J; bases unmatched to any gene: 14. CDR3 in DNA: TGTGCCAGCAGACGGGACAGCGAGCCTTCCAGTGAAGCTTTCTTT. Encoded protein: CASRRDSEPSSEAFF. Full variable domain (rest looked up from reference TRBV7-3 and TRBJ1-1): GAGVSQTPSNKVTEKGKYVELRCDPISGHTALYWYRQSLGQGPEFLIYFQGTGAADDSGLPNDRFFAVRPEGSVSTLKIQRTERGDSAVYLCASRRDSEPSSEAFFGQGTRLTVV.

This rearrangement joins TRBV6-5 to TRBJ1-2, with D maybe TRBD1 (6 bases). The CDR3 is made up of 13 amino acids. CDR1 MNHEY and CDR2 SVGAGI come from the germline V gene. V was pared by 2 bases and J by 4 bases, with 8 bases between. In nucleotides, the CDR3 is TGTGCCAGCAGTTACGACAGGATCTATGGCTACACCTTC. Protein: CASSYDRIYGYTF.

The J gene is TRBJ2-3, the V gene TRBV5-6; no clear D. The V end was cut by 0 bases, the J end by 2 bases, with 13 bases between. Germline V gene sequence: CDR1 SGHDT, CDR2 YYEEEE. This CDR3 is 16 amino acids long. The CDR3 DNA reads TGTGCCAGCAGCTTGGCGGCACGGCGGTTCACAGATACGCAGTATTTT. It yields the protein CASSLAARRFTDTQYF.

This sequence joins TRBV7-9 and TRBJ1-2; TRBD1 aligns across 8 bases. CDR1 is SEHNR, CDR2 FQNEAQ, per germline (reference sequence). V was pared by 0 bases and J by 7 bases, with 7 bases of the junction left unmatched. This CDR3 comprises 15 residues. CDR3 coding DNA: TGTGCCAGCAGCTTAGCGACAGGGGTTACTGGTGGCTACACCTTC. It yields the protein CASSLATGVTGGYTF.

The chain is built from TRBV19 and TRBJ2-4; TRBD2 might be the D (6 bases). Germline CDR1 is LNHDA and CDR2 is SQIVND (reference sequence). There are 13 residues in the CDR3. The V gene lost 3 bases and the J gene lost 6 bases, with 9 bases spanning the gap. The CDR3 here is CASSMGRGNIQYF. CDR3 nucleotide sequence: TGTGCCAGTAGTATGGGGCGGGGAAACATTCAGTACTTC.

The chain couples TRBV29-1 to TRBJ1-1; D is undetermined. Trimming removed 4 bases at V and 3 bases at J, with 9 bases between. This CDR3 region has 12 residues. CDR1 is SQVTM, CDR2 ANQGSEA, per germline. Here the CDR3 reads CSVGPRDTEAFF. For the CDR3, the DNA is TGCAGCGTTGGCCCCCGGGACACTGAAGCTTTCTTT.

The chain uses TRBV11-2 and TRBJ1-1; D is perhaps TRBD1 (5 bases). Germline V gene sequence: CDR1 SGHAT, CDR2 FQNNGV. The CDR3 sequence is 14 residues long. V was trimmed by 2 bases and J by 0 bases, leaving 7 bases between them. This CDR3 is CASSLTQVNTEAFF. The CDR3 DNA follows: TGTGCCAGCAGCTTAACACAGGTGAACACTGAAGCTTTCTTT.

The chain links TRBV24-1 to TRBJ1-1; TRBD1 matches 10 bases. Germline CDR1 and CDR2: KGHDR and SFDVKD. Unmatched junction bases numbered 8, after V lost 4 bases and J lost 1 base. The CDR3 totals 17 residues. Here the CDR3 DNA reads TGTGCCACCAGTGAGGCATTTGGGACAGGGGAGAACACTGAAGCTTTCTTT. As protein: CATSEAFGTGENTEAFF.